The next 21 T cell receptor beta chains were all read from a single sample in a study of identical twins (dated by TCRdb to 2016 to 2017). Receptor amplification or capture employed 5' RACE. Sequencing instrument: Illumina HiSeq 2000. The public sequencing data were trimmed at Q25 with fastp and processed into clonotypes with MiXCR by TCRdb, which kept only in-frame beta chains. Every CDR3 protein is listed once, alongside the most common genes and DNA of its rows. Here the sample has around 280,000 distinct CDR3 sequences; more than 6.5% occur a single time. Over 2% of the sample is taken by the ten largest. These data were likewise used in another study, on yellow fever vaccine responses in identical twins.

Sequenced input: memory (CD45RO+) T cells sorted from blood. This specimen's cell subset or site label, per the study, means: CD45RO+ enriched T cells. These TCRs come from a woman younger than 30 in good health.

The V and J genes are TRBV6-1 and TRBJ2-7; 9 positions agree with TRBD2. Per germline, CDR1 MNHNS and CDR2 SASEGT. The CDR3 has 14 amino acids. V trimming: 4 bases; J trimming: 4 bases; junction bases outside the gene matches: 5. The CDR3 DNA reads TGTGCCAGCAGTGTCCTAGCGGGAACTTACGAGCAGTACTTC. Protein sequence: CASSVLAGTYEQYF.

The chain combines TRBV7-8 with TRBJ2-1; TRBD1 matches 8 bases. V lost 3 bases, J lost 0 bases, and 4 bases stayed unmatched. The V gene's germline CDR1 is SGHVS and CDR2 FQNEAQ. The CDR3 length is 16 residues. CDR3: CASSLRDRSSYNEQFF. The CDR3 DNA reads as TGTGCCAGCAGCTTGAGGGACAGGAGCTCCTACAATGAGCAGTTCTTC.

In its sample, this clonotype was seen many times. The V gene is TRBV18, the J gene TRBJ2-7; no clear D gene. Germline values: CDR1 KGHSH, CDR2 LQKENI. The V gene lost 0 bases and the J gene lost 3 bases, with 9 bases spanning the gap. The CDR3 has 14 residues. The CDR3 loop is CASSPPSTLYEQYF. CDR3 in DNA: TGTGCCAGCTCACCACCGTCCACCCTCTACGAGCAGTACTTC. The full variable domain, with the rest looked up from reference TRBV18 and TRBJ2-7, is NAGVMQNPRHLVRRRGQEARLRCSPMKGHSHVYWYRQLPEEGLKFMVYLQKENIIDESGMPKERFSAEFPKEGPSILRIQQVVRGDSAAYFCASSPPSTLYEQYFGPGTRLTVT.

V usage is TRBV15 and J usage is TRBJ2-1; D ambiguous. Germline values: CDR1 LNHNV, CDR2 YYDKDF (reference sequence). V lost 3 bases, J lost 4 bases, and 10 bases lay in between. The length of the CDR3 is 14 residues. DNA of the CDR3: TGTGCCACCAGCAGGGCAGAAAAATACAATGAGCAGTTCTTC. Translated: CATSRAEKYNEQFF.

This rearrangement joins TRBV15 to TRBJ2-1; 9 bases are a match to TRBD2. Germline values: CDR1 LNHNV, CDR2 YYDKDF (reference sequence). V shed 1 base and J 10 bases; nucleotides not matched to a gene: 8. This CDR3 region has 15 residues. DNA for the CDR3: TGTGCCACCAGCAGAGCTAGGACTAGCGCTCAGGAGCAGTTCTTC. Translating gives CATSRARTSAQEQFF.

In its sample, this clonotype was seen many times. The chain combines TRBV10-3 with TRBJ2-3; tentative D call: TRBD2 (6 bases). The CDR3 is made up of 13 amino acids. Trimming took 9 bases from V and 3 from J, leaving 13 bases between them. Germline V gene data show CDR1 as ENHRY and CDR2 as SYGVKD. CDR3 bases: TGTGCCATGGGCGCGGGGAGTACAGATACGCAGTATTTT. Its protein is CAMGAGSTDTQYF.

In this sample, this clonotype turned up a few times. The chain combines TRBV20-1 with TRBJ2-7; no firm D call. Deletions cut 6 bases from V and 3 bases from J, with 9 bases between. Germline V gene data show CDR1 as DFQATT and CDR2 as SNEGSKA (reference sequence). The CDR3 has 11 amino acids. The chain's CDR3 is CSAVRVYEQYF. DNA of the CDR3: TGCAGTGCCGTTCGCGTCTACGAGCAGTACTTC.

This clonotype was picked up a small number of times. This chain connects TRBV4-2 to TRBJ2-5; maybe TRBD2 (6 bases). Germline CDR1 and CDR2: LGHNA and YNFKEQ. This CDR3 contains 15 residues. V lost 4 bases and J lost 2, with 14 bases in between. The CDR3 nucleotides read TGTGCCAGCAGCCCCGGGGCTAGCGCACAAGAGACCCAGTACTTC. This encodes CASSPGASAQETQYF.

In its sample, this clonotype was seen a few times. The DNA of the CDR3 is TGTGCCAGCAGTGAACGGTCCTTGGATACGCAGTATTTT. Translated, it gives CASSERSLDTQYF. The rearrangement uses TRBV6-1 and TRBJ2-3; D uncertain. CDR3 size: 13 residues. Between the trimmed V and J ends, which lost 2 bases and 6 bases, there was a span of 9 bases. Germline CDR1 is MNHNS and CDR2 is SASEGT.

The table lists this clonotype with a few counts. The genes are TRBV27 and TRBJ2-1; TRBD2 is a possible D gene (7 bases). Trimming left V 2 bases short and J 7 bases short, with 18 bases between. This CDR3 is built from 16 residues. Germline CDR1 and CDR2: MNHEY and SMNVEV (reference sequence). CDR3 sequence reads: CASSLRKREGGNEQFF. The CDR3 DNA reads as TGTGCCAGCAGTTTAAGGAAGCGGGAAGGGGGGAATGAGCAGTTCTTC.

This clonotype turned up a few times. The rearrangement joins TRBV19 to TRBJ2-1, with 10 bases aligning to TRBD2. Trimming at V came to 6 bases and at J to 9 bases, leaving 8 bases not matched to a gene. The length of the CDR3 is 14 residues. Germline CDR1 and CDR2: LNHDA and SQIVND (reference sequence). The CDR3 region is CASRGASGSGEQFF. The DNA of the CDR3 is TGTGCCAGTAGAGGGGCTAGCGGGAGTGGTGAGCAGTTCTTC.

The chain's CDR3 is CASSLSAGLYEQYV. As DNA, the CDR3 is TGTGCCAGCAGCTTAAGTGCAGGGCTCTACGAGCAGTACGTC. This sequence joins TRBV7-2 and TRBJ2-7; possibly TRBD1 for D (5 bases). The V gene lost 2 bases and the J gene lost 3 bases, with 11 bases spanning the gap. The CDR3 is 14 residues long. Germline lookup yields CDR1 SGHTA and CDR2 FQGNSA.

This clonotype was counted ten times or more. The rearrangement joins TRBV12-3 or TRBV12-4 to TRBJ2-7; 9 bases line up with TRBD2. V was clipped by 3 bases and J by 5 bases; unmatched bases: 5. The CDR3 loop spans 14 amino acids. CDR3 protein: CASSLASGNNEQYF. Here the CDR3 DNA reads TGTGCCAGCAGTTTGGCTAGCGGGAATAACGAGCAGTACTTC.

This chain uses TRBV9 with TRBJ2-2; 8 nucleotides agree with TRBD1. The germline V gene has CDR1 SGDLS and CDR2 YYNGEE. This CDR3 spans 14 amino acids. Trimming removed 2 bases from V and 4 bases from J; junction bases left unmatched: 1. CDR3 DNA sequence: TGTGCCAGCAGCGTCAGGGGGCCCACCGGGGAGCTGTTTTTT. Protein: CASSVRGPTGELFF.

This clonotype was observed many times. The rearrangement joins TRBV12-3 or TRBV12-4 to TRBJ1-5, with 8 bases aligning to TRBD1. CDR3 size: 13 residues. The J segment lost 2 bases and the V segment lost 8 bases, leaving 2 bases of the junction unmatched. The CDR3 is CASRQGRNQPQHF. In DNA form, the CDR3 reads TGTGCCAGCCGACAGGGGCGCAATCAGCCCCAGCATTTT.

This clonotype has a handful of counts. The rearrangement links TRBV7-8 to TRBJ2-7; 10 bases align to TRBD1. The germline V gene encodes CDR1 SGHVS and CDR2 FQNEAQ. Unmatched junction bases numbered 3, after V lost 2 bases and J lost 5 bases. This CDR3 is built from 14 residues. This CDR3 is CASSLRDRGNEQYF. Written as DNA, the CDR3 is TGTGCCAGCAGCTTAAGGGACAGGGGAAACGAGCAGTACTTC. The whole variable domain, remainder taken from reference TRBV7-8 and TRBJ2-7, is GAGVSQSPRYKVAKRGQDVALRCDPISGHVSLFWYQQALGQGPEFLTYFQNEAQLDKSGLPSDRFFAERPEGSVSTLKIQRTQQEDSAVYLCASSLRDRGNEQYFGPGTRLTVT.

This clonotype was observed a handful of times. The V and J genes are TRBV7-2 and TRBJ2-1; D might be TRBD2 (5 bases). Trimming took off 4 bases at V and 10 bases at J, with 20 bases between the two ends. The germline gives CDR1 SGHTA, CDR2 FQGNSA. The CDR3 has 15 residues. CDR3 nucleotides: TGTGCCAGCAGCTGGAGGTTGGCAGTGCTGGGCGAGCAGTTCTTC. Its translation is CASSWRLAVLGEQFF.

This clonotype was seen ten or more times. CDR3 region: CASSHGQVTYEQYF. DNA of the CDR3: TGTGCCAGCAGTCACGGACAGGTAACCTACGAGCAGTACTTC. This sequence joins TRBV12-3 or TRBV12-4 and TRBJ2-7; 7 positions agree with TRBD1. The CDR3 is made up of 14 amino acids. V lost 5 bases, J lost 2 bases, and 6 bases stayed unmatched.

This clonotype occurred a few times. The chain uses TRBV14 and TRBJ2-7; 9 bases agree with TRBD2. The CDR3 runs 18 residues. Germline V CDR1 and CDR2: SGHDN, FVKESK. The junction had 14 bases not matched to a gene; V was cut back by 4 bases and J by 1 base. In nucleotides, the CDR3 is TGTGCCAGCAGCCCACTGGGACTAGCCGTGGGAGGTTCCTACGAGCAGTACTTC. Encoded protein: CASSPLGLAVGGSYEQYF.

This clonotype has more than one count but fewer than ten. The CDR3 spells CASSLGGDKYEQYV. CDR3 in DNA: TGTGCCAGCAGCTTAGGCGGGGACAAGTACGAGCAGTACGTC. This sequence joins TRBV7-9 and TRBJ2-7, with D possibly being TRBD1 or TRBD2 (6 bases each). The germline V gene encodes CDR1 SEHNR and CDR2 FQNEAQ (reference sequence). The CDR3 runs 14 residues. V lost 1 base to trimming and J lost 4 bases, with 11 bases between them.

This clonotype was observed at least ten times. This chain's CDR3 is CASSRTGGVTEAFF. The CDR3 DNA reads as TGTGCCAGCAGTCGAACAGGGGGCGTCACTGAAGCTTTCTTT. This sequence joins TRBV12-3 or TRBV12-4 and TRBJ1-1; 9 positions agree with TRBD1. The CDR3 spans 14 residues. V lost 5 bases, J lost 4 bases, and 5 bases stayed unmatched.